The entry that follows covers one TCR beta chain sequence. The data originate from a study of monozygotic twins with inflammatory bowel disease. The CDR3 extends over 14 amino acids. Germline-derived CDR1 and CDR2 are LGHDT and YNNKEL (reference sequence). TCRdb reprocessed the 5' RACE reads; each CDR3 protein has one entry and no DNA is given. The repertoire shows fewer than 450,000 distinct CDR3 sequences; the top ten hold roughly 2.6%. The sequenced material came from blood. The chain employs TRBV3-1 and TRBJ1-5; the D call of TRBD1 rests on TCRdb alone, since no DNA is present to check it. The TCR originated in a human donor with ulcerative colitis or Crohn's disease, or a healthy co-twin of an affected twin (not recorded which). The CDR3 here is CASSPRGGRNTQHF.